The T cell receptor beta chain under discussion was sequenced for a study of blood T cell repertoires in COVID-19. On the study more broadly: COVID-19 samples collected from the United States, Italy and Spain covered acute and convalescent phases. T cells, B-cell-depleted T cells, or PBMCs provided the cDNA or gDNA that served as material.

As concerns this clone: One end of the junction is discordant with germline, which a read error may explain.

The CDR3 covers 14 residues. Germline V CDR1 and CDR2: ENHRY, SYGVKD. In the original processing: Amplification of reference gene primers was used by the study to estimate nucleated cell counts. Repertoires were generated with immunoSEQ multiplex PCR, while TCRdb's copy carries only in-frame clones and drops some. The V and J calls and the clone size are those of that table, but D and trimming were determined from the DNA. The table lists roughly 250,000 clones, over 80% of them singletons. The TCR was taken from a woman aged 40 to 50 with acute or convalescent COVID-19. Source material: peripheral blood. This chain connects TRBV10-3 to TRBJ2-2, with 9 positions matching TRBD1. CDR3 protein: CALRDRENTGELFF. DNA for the CDR3: TGTGCCCTCAGGGACAGGGAGAACACCGGGGAGCTGTTTTTT.